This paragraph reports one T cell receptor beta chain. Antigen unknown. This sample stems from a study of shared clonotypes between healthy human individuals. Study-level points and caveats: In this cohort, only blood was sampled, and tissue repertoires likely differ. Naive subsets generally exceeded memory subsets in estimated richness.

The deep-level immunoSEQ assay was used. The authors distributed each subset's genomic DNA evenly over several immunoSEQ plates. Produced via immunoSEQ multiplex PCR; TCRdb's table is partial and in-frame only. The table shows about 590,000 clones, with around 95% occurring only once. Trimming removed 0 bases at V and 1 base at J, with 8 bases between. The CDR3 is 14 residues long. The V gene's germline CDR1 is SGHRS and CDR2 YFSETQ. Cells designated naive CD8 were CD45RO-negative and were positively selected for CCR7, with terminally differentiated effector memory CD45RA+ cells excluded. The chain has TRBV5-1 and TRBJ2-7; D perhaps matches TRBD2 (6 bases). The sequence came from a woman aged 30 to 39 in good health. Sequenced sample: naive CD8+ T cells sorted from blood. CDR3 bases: TGCGCCAGCAGCTTGGCCGGGAGTTCCTACGAGCAGTACTTC. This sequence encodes CASSLAGSSYEQYF.